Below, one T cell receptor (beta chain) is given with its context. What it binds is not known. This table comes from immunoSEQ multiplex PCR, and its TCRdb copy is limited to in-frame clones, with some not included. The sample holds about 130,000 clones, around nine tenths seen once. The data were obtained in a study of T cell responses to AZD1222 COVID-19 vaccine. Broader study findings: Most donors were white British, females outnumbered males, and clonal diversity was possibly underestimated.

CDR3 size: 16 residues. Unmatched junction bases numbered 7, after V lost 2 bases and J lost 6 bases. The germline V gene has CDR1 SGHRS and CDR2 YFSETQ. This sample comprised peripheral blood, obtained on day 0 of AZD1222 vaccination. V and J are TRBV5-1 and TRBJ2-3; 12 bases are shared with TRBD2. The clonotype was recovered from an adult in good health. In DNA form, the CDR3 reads TGCGCCAGCAGCTTTGGGGCTAGCGGGGGGGCTGATACGCAGTATTTT. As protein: CASSFGASGGADTQYF.